The next 2 T cell receptor beta chains were all read from a single sample in a study of T cells in Graves' hyperthyroidism and ophthalmopathy. TCR beta CDR3 region amplification was performed from RNA transcripts. HTBI primers were used for first-round RT-PCR of the TCR CDR3. TCRdb used MiXCR to reprocess the multiplex PCR reads, holding one entry per CDR3 protein. In the table there are under 800,000 distinct CDR3 sequences, 13% to 15% of which are singletons. The source material was blood. These receptors all stem from a woman aged 18-35 years with Graves' hyperthyroidism.

This chain links TRBV12-3 or TRBV12-4 with TRBJ2-3, with no clear D. The CDR3 is 13 amino acids. V was clipped by 3 bases and J by 4 bases, with 8 bases between them. The CDR3 is CASSFVGSDTQYF. CDR3 DNA sequence: TGTGCCAGCAGTTTCGTAGGTTCAGATACGCAGTATTTT.

This clonotype appeared many times. V gene TRBV12-3 or TRBV12-4 combines with J gene TRBJ1-5; the D is unclear. Trimming removed 5 bases from V and 2 bases from J, with 13 bases in between. The CDR3 has 15 amino acids. Here the CDR3 DNA reads TGTGCCAGCAGTACACCCGGCGTCCGCAATCAGCCCCAGCATTTT. Amino acids: CASSTPGVRNQPQHF.